This T cell receptor beta chain originates from a study of blood T cell repertoires in COVID-19. Here immunoSEQ multiplex PCR was the method, and the copy in TCRdb shows in-frame clones only, minus some. The data show nearly 250,000 clones, about 80% seen once. Germline V gives CDR1 SNHLY, CDR2 FYNNEI. V was shortened by 4 bases and J by 3 bases, with 13 bases between the two germline ends. The CDR3 loop spans 15 amino acids. This clonotype was obtained from a woman of 80 years or more with acute or convalescent COVID-19. The chain has TRBV2 and TRBJ1-5, with D perhaps TRBD1 (5 bases). Specimen: peripheral blood. CDR3 loop: CASSGLGLNNQPQHF. CDR3 nucleotide sequence: TGTGCCAGCAGTGGCCTGGGACTGAACAATCAGCCCCAGCATTTT.